A selection of T cell receptor beta chains follows, all from one sample in a study of blood T cell repertoires in COVID-19. Sequenced by immunoSEQ multiplex PCR; TCRdb stores in-frame clones only, minus some. There are about 240,000 clones in the sample; approximately 83% occur only once, and over 8% lies in the top ten. Sequencing used peripheral blood. All receptors come from a woman of 80 years or more with acute or convalescent COVID-19. Both conserved end residues are part of each CDR3. D genes are given only for firm matches. A row's size may be missing; if present it is once, few, many or a size class.

cdr3_length: 15
d_call: NA
clone_size: NA
j_call: TRBJ1-2
v_call: TRBV23-1
cdr3_aa: CASSQNEGGNYGYTF
cdr3_nt: TGCGCCAGCAGTCAAAATGAGGGGGGGAACTATGGCTACACCTTC

cdr3_length: 15
d_call: NA
clone_size: NA
j_call: TRBJ1-2
v_call: TRBV19
cdr3_aa: CASRVSGQTPYGYTF
cdr3_nt: TGTGCCAGCCGGGTTTCGGGACAAACGCCCTATGGCTACACCTTC

cdr3_length: 16
d_call: TRBD2
clone_size: NA
j_call: TRBJ2-1
v_call: TRBV12-5
cdr3_aa: CASGSSGGAGSDEQFF
cdr3_nt: TGTGCTAGTGGTTCTAGCGGGGGGGCCGGGAGTGATGAGCAGTTCTTC

cdr3_length: 11
d_call: NA
clone_size: NA
j_call: TRBJ2-1
v_call: TRBV12-3/TRBV12-4
cdr3_aa: CASSLSDEQFF
cdr3_nt: TGTGCCAGCAGTTTGAGCGATGAGCAGTTCTTC

cdr3_length: 15
d_call: TRBD1
clone_size: NA
j_call: TRBJ2-7
v_call: TRBV10-2
cdr3_aa: CASSRTGPRASMQYF
cdr3_nt: TGCGCCAGCAGTCGGACAGGCCCTCGAGCCTCTATGCAGTACTTC

cdr3_length: 17
d_call: TRBD1
clone_size: few
j_call: TRBJ1-4
v_call: TRBV2
cdr3_aa: CASRGGRLTPTNEKLFF
cdr3_nt: TGTGCCAGCAGAGGGGGCCGTCTGACGCCAACTAATGAAAAACTGTTTTTT

cdr3_length: 17
d_call: TRBD2
clone_size: NA
j_call: TRBJ2-1
v_call: TRBV2
cdr3_aa: CASSKNRGGLAGPEQFF
cdr3_nt: TGTGCCAGCTCTAAAAATCGAGGGGGACTAGCGGGCCCTGAGCAGTTCTTC

cdr3_length: 14
d_call: TRBD1
clone_size: NA
j_call: TRBJ1-6
v_call: TRBV18
cdr3_aa: CASSLQGENSPLHF
cdr3_nt: TGTGCCAGCTCACTACAGGGGGAAAATTCACCCCTCCACTTT

cdr3_length: 14
d_call: NA
clone_size: NA
j_call: TRBJ1-2
v_call: TRBV5-4
cdr3_aa: CASSPGGVNYGYTF
cdr3_nt: TGTGCCAGCAGCCCGGGCGGGGTTAACTATGGCTACACCTTC

cdr3_length: 16
d_call: NA
clone_size: NA
j_call: TRBJ2-5
v_call: TRBV2
cdr3_aa: CASSGKGGGPQETQYF
cdr3_nt: TGTGCCAGCAGTGGAAAGGGCGGGGGCCCTCAAGAGACCCAGTACTTC

cdr3_length: 14
d_call: NA
clone_size: NA
j_call: TRBJ1-1
v_call: TRBV6-5
cdr3_aa: CASSYSRENTEAFF
cdr3_nt: TGTGCCAGCAGTTACAGCAGGGAGAACACTGAAGCTTTCTTT

cdr3_length: 15
d_call: NA
clone_size: NA
j_call: TRBJ1-4
v_call: TRBV6-5
cdr3_aa: CASAWEGQGGEKLFF
cdr3_nt: TGTGCCAGCGCCTGGGAAGGACAAGGGGGTGAAAAACTGTTTTTT

cdr3_length: 15
d_call: NA
clone_size: NA
j_call: TRBJ2-5
v_call: TRBV19
cdr3_aa: CASSSGGAGGETQYF
cdr3_nt: TGTGCCAGTAGTTCTGGGGGGGCCGGAGGAGAGACCCAGTACTTC

cdr3_length: 16
d_call: NA
clone_size: NA
j_call: TRBJ2-1
v_call: TRBV5-1
cdr3_aa: CASSRSLIGGGGEQFF
cdr3_nt: TGCGCCAGCAGCCGCTCCCTGATAGGCGGGGGCGGTGAGCAGTTCTTC

cdr3_length: 17
d_call: TRBD1
clone_size: NA
j_call: TRBJ2-5
v_call: TRBV28
cdr3_aa: CASNSRTGGASRETQYF
cdr3_nt: TGTGCCAGCAATTCCCGGACAGGGGGCGCCTCCCGGGAGACCCAGTACTTC

cdr3_length: 13
d_call: NA
clone_size: NA
j_call: TRBJ2-2
v_call: TRBV2
cdr3_aa: CASSVTSSGELFF
cdr3_nt: TGTGCCAGCAGCGTGACTAGTTCCGGGGAGCTGTTTTTT

cdr3_length: 14
d_call: NA
clone_size: NA
j_call: TRBJ1-4
v_call: TRBV28
cdr3_aa: CASTQGGEGEKLFF
cdr3_nt: TGTGCCAGCACCCAAGGGGGGGAGGGTGAAAAACTGTTTTTT

cdr3_length: 17
d_call: NA
clone_size: once
j_call: TRBJ1-1
v_call: TRBV3-1/TRBV3-2
cdr3_aa: CASSQGGGGLSNTEAFF
cdr3_nt: TGTGCCAGCAGCCAGGGGGGAGGGGGTTTGAGTAACACTGAAGCTTTCTTT

cdr3_length: 14
d_call: TRBD1
clone_size: NA
j_call: TRBJ2-2
v_call: TRBV6-6
cdr3_aa: CASSRDRRTGELFF
cdr3_nt: TGTGCCAGCAGTCGGGACAGGCGCACCGGGGAGCTGTTTTTT

cdr3_length: 15
d_call: NA
clone_size: NA
j_call: TRBJ1-1
v_call: TRBV7-9
cdr3_aa: CASTKRGYMNTEAFF
cdr3_nt: TGTGCCAGCACGAAGAGGGGGTACATGAACACTGAAGCTTTCTTT

cdr3_length: 16
d_call: NA
clone_size: NA
j_call: TRBJ2-1
v_call: TRBV6-6
cdr3_aa: CASRPTGYSSYNEQFF
cdr3_nt: TGTGCCAGCAGGCCGACAGGTTACAGCTCCTACAATGAGCAGTTCTTC

cdr3_length: 15
d_call: TRBD2
clone_size: NA
j_call: TRBJ2-5
v_call: TRBV7-2
cdr3_aa: CASSQNRGVQETQYF
cdr3_nt: TGTGCCAGCAGCCAAAACCGGGGGGTTCAAGAGACCCAGTACTTC

cdr3_length: 12
d_call: TRBD1
clone_size: NA
j_call: TRBJ1-2
v_call: TRBV6-5
cdr3_aa: CAAGTGDYGYTF
cdr3_nt: TGTGCCGCGGGGACAGGGGACTATGGCTACACCTTC

cdr3_length: 13
d_call: NA
clone_size: NA
j_call: TRBJ2-3
v_call: TRBV27
cdr3_aa: CASRASGTDTQYF
cdr3_nt: TGTGCCAGCAGGGCCAGTGGCACAGATACGCAGTATTTT

cdr3_length: 15
d_call: NA
clone_size: NA
j_call: TRBJ1-2
v_call: TRBV18
cdr3_aa: CASSPPGHSYYGYTF
cdr3_nt: TGTGCCAGCTCACCACCGGGACACTCCTACTATGGCTACACCTTC

cdr3_length: 13
d_call: NA
clone_size: NA
j_call: TRBJ1-3
v_call: TRBV7-3
cdr3_aa: CASSPPGVNTIYF
cdr3_nt: TGTGCCAGCAGCCCCCCGGGGGTGAACACCATATATTTT

cdr3_length: 16
d_call: TRBD1
clone_size: once
j_call: TRBJ1-5
v_call: TRBV3-1/TRBV3-2
cdr3_aa: CASSLGTGGSNQPQHF
cdr3_nt: TGTGCCAGCAGCCTAGGGACAGGGGGTAGCAATCAGCCCCAGCATTTT

cdr3_length: 15
d_call: TRBD1
clone_size: NA
j_call: TRBJ2-5
v_call: TRBV3-1/TRBV3-2
cdr3_aa: CASSLRTGGQETQYF
cdr3_nt: TGTGCCAGCAGCCTCCGGACAGGAGGCCAAGAGACCCAGTACTTC

cdr3_length: 16
d_call: NA
clone_size: few
j_call: TRBJ1-1
v_call: TRBV18
cdr3_aa: CASSPRSQGGGTEAFF
cdr3_nt: TGTGCCAGCTCACCCCGATCACAGGGAGGGGGCACTGAAGCTTTCTTT

cdr3_length: 12
d_call: NA
clone_size: NA
j_call: TRBJ1-1
v_call: TRBV12-3/TRBV12-4
cdr3_aa: CASTRADTEAFF
cdr3_nt: TGTGCCAGCACCAGGGCTGACACTGAAGCTTTCTTT

cdr3_length: 16
d_call: NA
clone_size: NA
j_call: TRBJ2-3
v_call: TRBV5-1
cdr3_aa: CASSTDAGRTTDTQYF
cdr3_nt: TGCGCCAGCAGCACGGACGCGGGACGGACCACAGATACGCAGTATTTT

cdr3_length: 13
d_call: TRBD1
clone_size: NA
j_call: TRBJ1-4
v_call: TRBV6-5
cdr3_aa: CASRDRSNEKLFF
cdr3_nt: TGTGCCAGCAGGGACAGGTCTAATGAAAAACTGTTTTTT

cdr3_length: 15
d_call: TRBD1
clone_size: NA
j_call: TRBJ1-3
v_call: TRBV11-2
cdr3_aa: CASSNRQGTGNTIYF
cdr3_nt: TGTGCCAGCAGCAATAGACAGGGTACCGGAAACACCATATATTTT

cdr3_length: 16
d_call: NA
clone_size: NA
j_call: TRBJ1-3
v_call: TRBV7-9
cdr3_aa: CASSVGHILSGNTIYF
cdr3_nt: TGTGCCAGCAGCGTAGGACACATCCTCTCTGGAAACACCATATATTTT

cdr3_length: 14
d_call: NA
clone_size: NA
j_call: TRBJ2-7
v_call: TRBV2
cdr3_aa: CASSEGTPAYEQYF
cdr3_nt: TGTGCCAGCAGTGAAGGGACTCCCGCTTACGAGCAGTACTTC

cdr3_length: 14
d_call: NA
clone_size: NA
j_call: TRBJ2-7
v_call: TRBV18
cdr3_aa: CASSPTTGAYEQYF
cdr3_nt: TGTGCCAGCTCACCAACTACGGGGGCCTACGAGCAGTACTTC

cdr3_length: 13
d_call: TRBD2
clone_size: NA
j_call: TRBJ2-1
v_call: TRBV7-3
cdr3_aa: CASSPLSGGTQFF
cdr3_nt: TGTGCCAGCAGCCCGCTTAGCGGGGGGACTCAGTTCTTC